What follows describes a single T cell receptor beta chain. The clone's antigen remains unknown. Base-call qualities are not available, and no considerably larger clone is one nucleotide away. The sample comes from a study of blood T cell repertoires in COVID-19 (dated by TCRdb to 2020 to 2021). A note on the overall study: Collaborator samples came from the United States, Italy and Spain and covered acute and convalescent phases of COVID-19. The material from the prospective study consisted of cDNA or gDNA derived from T cells, B-cell-depleted T cells, or PBMCs. The dataset comprised deeply sampled blood TCRbeta repertoires from subjects exposed to, actively infected with, or recovered from COVID-19. A freely available public database, intended as a resource for researchers studying the immune response to SARS-CoV-2, is where the repertoires were released. Samples were obtained from the ongoing ImmuneRACE study (first 160 participants) and from some 1,300 subjects provided by 6 global collaborators. Sample metadata almost always included a de-identified subject ID, COVID-19 status, age in years and sex. HLA class I and class II types, where available, came from metadata supplied by the sample provider rather than from assay-based typing.

What the authors observed across the whole study: The amount of clinical and demographic metadata varied by source and participant and was provided uncurated.

Participants in the prospective study were enrolled through a virtual design, were aged about 18 to 100 years, and lived in about 25 United States geographic areas. Cohort assignment in the prospective study relied on participant-reported clinical history from a screening survey and a study questionnaire. In the prospective study, whole blood, serum and a nasopharyngeal or oropharyngeal swab were collected from each participant by mobile phlebotomists. Participants in the prospective study had the option to provide additional blood draws and questionnaires over a roughly two-month period. Prospective study blood samples were shipped either frozen or at room temperature before DNA extraction. The immunoSEQ Assay, a bias-controlled multiplex PCR, was used to amplify TCRbeta CDR3 regions from genomic DNA. In the source study's methods: The number of nucleated cells in each sample was estimated from the amplification of reference gene primers within the assay. To quantify the absolute abundance of each unique TCRbeta CDR3 rearrangement, sequence reads were collapsed and filtered. Productive Simpson clonality was computed per sample as the square root of Simpson's diversity index over productive rearrangements. Imported from immuneACCESS, the table was reduced by TCRdb to in-frame sequences with V and J called. These copies leave out some clones; in studies compared against another copy, an unresolved V gene accounts for under half, and the cause of the remainder is not known. D and trimming come from the DNA, and the V and J calls and clone size come from that table. The sample includes a few hundred thousand clones, with more than 70% observed a single time. Approximately 1.2% of the sample lies in the top ten.

The source material was PBMCs or T cells enriched from blood (not recorded which). The receptor was derived from a woman aged 40 to 55 with acute COVID-19.

DNA sequence: TGTGCCAGCAGCTTGGTGGTGCTAGCGGGACTTTCTGGGGCCAACGTCCTGACTTTC. This is translated as CASSLVVLAGLSGANVLTF. The chain is assembled from TRBV5-5 and TRBJ2-6; 9 middle bases align to TRBD2. The germline V and J ends show losses of 0 bases and 1 base respectively, and no gene match explains 8 bases of the junction. Including the terminal cysteine and phenylalanine, the CDR3 comprises 19 residues. Of all the DNA, just the CDR3 is kept, 57 bases in frame from base 1. The germline V gene (reference sequence) yields SGHKS for CDR1 and YYEKEE for CDR2. Reference TRBV5-5 and TRBJ2-6 genes cover what lies past the CDR3, so the full variable domain is DAGVTQSPTHLIKTRGQQVTLRCSPISGHKSVSWYQQVLGQGPQFIFQYYEKEERGRGNFPDRFSARQFPNYSSELNVNALLLGDSALYLCASSLVVLAGLSGANVLTFGAGSRLTVL.